The clone carrying this T cell receptor beta chain was counted many times. J lost 5 bases, V lost 5 bases, and 5 bases had no gene match. This CDR3 spans 14 amino acids. Germline lookup yields CDR1 SGHNT and CDR2 YENEEA. RNA transcripts were the template for amplifying TCR beta CDR3 regions. Initially, a first-round RT-PCR of the TCR CDR3 employed the HTBI primer set. TCRdb used MiXCR to reprocess the multiplex PCR reads, holding one entry per CDR3 protein. The data hold 600,000 to 900,000 distinct CDR3 sequences, with 16% observed a single time. The sample comes from a study of T cells in Graves' hyperthyroidism and ophthalmopathy.

The specimen was blood. This TCR came from a man between 18 and 29 years old with Graves' hyperthyroidism. The chain couples TRBV11-3 to TRBJ2-2; the match to TRBD2 covers 7 bases. CDR3 residues: CASSLEAGTGELFF. The CDR3 DNA reads as TGTGCCAGCAGCCTCGAAGCGGGAACCGGGGAGCTGTTTTTT.